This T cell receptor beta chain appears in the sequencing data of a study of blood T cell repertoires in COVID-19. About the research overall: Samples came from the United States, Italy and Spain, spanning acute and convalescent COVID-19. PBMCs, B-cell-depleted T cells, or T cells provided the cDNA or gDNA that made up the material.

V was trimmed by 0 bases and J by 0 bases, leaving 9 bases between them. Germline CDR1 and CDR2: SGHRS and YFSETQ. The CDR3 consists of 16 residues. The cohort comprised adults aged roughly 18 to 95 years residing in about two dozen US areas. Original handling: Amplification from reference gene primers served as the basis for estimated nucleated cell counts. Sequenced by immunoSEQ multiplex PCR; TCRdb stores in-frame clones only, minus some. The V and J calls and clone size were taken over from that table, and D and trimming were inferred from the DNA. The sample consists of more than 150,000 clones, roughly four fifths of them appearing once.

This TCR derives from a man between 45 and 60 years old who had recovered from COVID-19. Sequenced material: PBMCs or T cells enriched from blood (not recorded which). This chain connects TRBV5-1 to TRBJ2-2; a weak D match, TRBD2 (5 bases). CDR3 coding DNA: TGCGCCAGCAGCTTGGACGGGATCGCGAACACCGGGGAGCTGTTTTTT. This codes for CASSLDGIANTGELFF.